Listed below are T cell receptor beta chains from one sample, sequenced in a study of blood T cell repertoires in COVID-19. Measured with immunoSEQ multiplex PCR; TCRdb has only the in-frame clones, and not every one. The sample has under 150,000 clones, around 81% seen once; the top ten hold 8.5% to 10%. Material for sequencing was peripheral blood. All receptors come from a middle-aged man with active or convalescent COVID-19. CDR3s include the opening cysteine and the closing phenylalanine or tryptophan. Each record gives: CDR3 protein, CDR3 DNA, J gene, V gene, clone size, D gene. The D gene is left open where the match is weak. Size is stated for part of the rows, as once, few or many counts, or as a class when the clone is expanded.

CDR3: CASSASGTSGQETQYF
DNA: TGTGCCAGCAGTGCATCAGGAACTAGTGGGCAAGAGACCCAGTACTTC
J: TRBJ2-5
V: TRBV6-4
size: -
D: -

CDR3: CASSPPQKGQPSSGNTIYF
DNA: TGTGCCAGCAGCCCTCCCCAGAAAGGACAGCCCAGCTCTGGAAACACCATATATTTT
J: TRBJ1-3
V: TRBV11-2
size: -
D: -

CDR3: CAYTGAGGGNTIYF
DNA: TGTGCCTACACAGGGGCCGGGGGAGGAAACACCATATATTTT
J: TRBJ1-3
V: TRBV30
size: -
D: TRBD1

CDR3: CASTGTGPTGELFF
DNA: TGTGCCAGTACCGGGACAGGGCCAACCGGGGAGCTGTTTTTT
J: TRBJ2-2
V: TRBV19
size: -
D: TRBD1

CDR3: CASSQRPGQVFYGYTF
DNA: TGTGCCAGCAGCCAAAGACCGGGACAGGTTTTCTATGGCTACACCTTC
J: TRBJ1-2
V: TRBV4-2
size: -
D: TRBD1

CDR3: CASSIGLAGDGELFF
DNA: TGTGCCAGTAGTATAGGACTAGCGGGGGACGGGGAGCTGTTTTTT
J: TRBJ2-2
V: TRBV19
size: few
D: TRBD2

CDR3: CASSLRQGSTDTQYF
DNA: TGTGCCAGCAGTTTAAGACAGGGTAGCACAGATACGCAGTATTTT
J: TRBJ2-3
V: TRBV27
size: -
D: TRBD1

CDR3: CASGLYGLGTTVNTIYF
DNA: TGTGCTAGTGGTTTGTATGGCCTCGGGACTACGGTAAACACCATATATTTT
J: TRBJ1-3
V: TRBV12-5
size: -
D: -

CDR3: CASSFRTSIRTDTQYF
DNA: TGTGCCAGCAGCTTTAGGACTAGCATTCGAACAGATACGCAGTATTTT
J: TRBJ2-3
V: TRBV5-4
size: -
D: TRBD2

CDR3: CASSLREWGAGNTIYF
DNA: TGTGCCAGCAGCCTTCGGGAATGGGGGGCTGGAAACACCATATATTTT
J: TRBJ1-3
V: TRBV9
size: -
D: -

CDR3: CATSDTRTGGLETQYF
DNA: TGTGCCACCAGTGATACACGGACAGGGGGCCTAGAGACCCAGTACTTC
J: TRBJ2-5
V: TRBV24-1
size: -
D: TRBD1

CDR3: CASSSLAGEAYEQYF
DNA: TGTGCCAGTAGTTCCCTAGCGGGGGAGGCCTACGAGCAGTACTTC
J: TRBJ2-7
V: TRBV19
size: few
D: TRBD2

CDR3: CASSFSVQYF
DNA: TGTGCCAGCAGTTTTTCGGTGCAGTATTTT
J: TRBJ2-3
V: TRBV12-3/TRBV12-4
size: -
D: -

CDR3: CASRLESAQHF
DNA: TGTGCCAGCAGGTTGGAGAGTGCCCAGCATTTT
J: TRBJ1-5
V: TRBV6-6
size: -
D: -

CDR3: CASSQGPTLNYGYTF
DNA: TGTGCCAGCAGCCAAGGCCCGACTCTCAACTATGGCTACACCTTC
J: TRBJ1-2
V: TRBV3-1/TRBV3-2
size: -
D: -

CDR3: CASNTGETQYF
DNA: TGTGCCAGCAATACCGGGGAGACCCAGTACTTC
J: TRBJ2-5
V: TRBV7-9
size: -
D: -

CDR3: CASSFESLRGYTF
DNA: TGTGCCAGCAGTTTCGAGAGTTTACGGGGCTACACCTTC
J: TRBJ1-2
V: TRBV12-3/TRBV12-4
size: many
D: -

CDR3: CASSPGLNQETQYF
DNA: TGTGCCAGCTCACCAGGGCTCAACCAAGAGACCCAGTACTTC
J: TRBJ2-5
V: TRBV18
size: -
D: -

CDR3: CASGLRQGTEAFF
DNA: TGTGCTAGTGGTTTGCGACAGGGGACTGAAGCTTTCTTT
J: TRBJ1-1
V: TRBV12-5
size: -
D: TRBD1

CDR3: CASRAGGLGDTQYF
DNA: TGTGCCAGCAGAGCGGGGGGGTTGGGCGATACGCAGTATTTT
J: TRBJ2-3
V: TRBV7-6
size: -
D: TRBD2

CDR3: CASSPRPLAAGADTQYF
DNA: TGTGCCAGCTCACCCCGACCTCTAGCGGCGGGGGCTGATACGCAGTATTTT
J: TRBJ2-3
V: TRBV18
size: -
D: -

CDR3: CSVQEGGGTEAFF
DNA: TGCAGCGTCCAAGAAGGGGGCGGCACTGAAGCTTTCTTT
J: TRBJ1-1
V: TRBV29-1
size: few
D: TRBD1

CDR3: CASIKWDRGRQAEAFF
DNA: TGTGCCAGTATTAAGTGGGACAGGGGGCGCCAGGCTGAAGCTTTCTTT
J: TRBJ1-1
V: TRBV19
size: -
D: TRBD1

CDR3: CASSQEPDYTGELFF
DNA: TGTGCCAGCAGCCAAGAACCCGACTACACCGGGGAGCTGTTTTTT
J: TRBJ2-2
V: TRBV4-2
size: -
D: -

CDR3: CASSLAPPNEQFF
DNA: TGTGCCAGCAGCTTAGCCCCTCCCAATGAGCAGTTCTTC
J: TRBJ2-1
V: TRBV7-9
size: -
D: -

CDR3: CAISKGQGGNTEAFF
DNA: TGTGCCATCAGTAAAGGACAGGGTGGAAACACTGAAGCTTTCTTT
J: TRBJ1-1
V: TRBV10-3
size: -
D: TRBD1

CDR3: CASSIVTGSGANVLTF
DNA: TGTGCCAGCAGCATTGTTACGGGTTCTGGGGCCAACGTCCTGACTTTC
J: TRBJ2-6
V: TRBV5-6
size: -
D: -

CDR3: CASSPRTVSSGNTIYF
DNA: TGCGCCAGCAGCCCCAGAACCGTCAGCTCTGGAAACACCATATATTTT
J: TRBJ1-3
V: TRBV5-1
size: -
D: -

CDR3: CAARGQGSRARNTIYF
DNA: TGCGCCGCTAGGGGACAGGGATCACGAGCCAGAAACACCATATATTTT
J: TRBJ1-3
V: TRBV4-1
size: -
D: TRBD1

CDR3: CAWSVSISQGGTDTQYF
DNA: TGTGCCTGGAGTGTATCAATCTCGCAGGGGGGCACAGATACGCAGTATTTT
J: TRBJ2-3
V: TRBV30
size: -
D: TRBD1

CDR3: CASSYPSDEQFF
DNA: TGTGCCAGCAGTTACCCCTCCGATGAGCAGTTCTTC
J: TRBJ2-1
V: TRBV6-6
size: -
D: -